Listed below are T cell receptor beta chains from one sample, sequenced in a study of PD-L1 blockade in urothelial cancer. The table came from immunoSEQ multiplex PCR; TCRdb's copy has only in-frame clones and leaves some out. Of tens of thousands of clones listed, about 83% are singletons. The source was PBMCs, collected around atezolizumab (anti-PD-L1) treatment. The origin of the receptors is a man aged 55 to 70 with urothelial cancer. CDR3s include the opening cysteine and the closing phenylalanine or tryptophan. The order of the fields is CDR3 protein, J gene, D gene, V gene. A D gene is named only where the DNA matches it firmly.

CASRYPGQGGAFF	TRBJ1-1	TRBD1	TRBV11-2
CASSLGSSGGPYNEQFF	TRBJ2-1	-	TRBV5-6
CASSNRGVAGGTHEQYF	TRBJ2-7	TRBD2	TRBV7-2
CASSPALGQRYEQYF	TRBJ2-7	TRBD1	TRBV14
CASSLSWSDNEQFF	TRBJ2-1	-	TRBV27
CASSPFWTDNQSNSPLHF	TRBJ1-6	-	TRBV4-1
CASSLISGEETQYF	TRBJ2-5	-	TRBV27
CAWSPPPYGDEQYF	TRBJ2-7	-	TRBV30
CAWSSDRDSGGYTF	TRBJ1-2	TRBD1	TRBV30
CASSQDWGGSSPLHF	TRBJ1-6	-	TRBV4-1
CASSRGTGGLYEQYF	TRBJ2-7	TRBD1	TRBV18
CASSLPGLAGNTDTQYF	TRBJ2-3	TRBD2	TRBV5-1
CASSPTSGRNNEQFF	TRBJ2-1	TRBD2	TRBV27
CASSLLGPPDTQYF	TRBJ2-3	-	TRBV7-3
CASSWGAGGNEQFF	TRBJ2-1	TRBD2	TRBV5-1
CASSLGAGGYQETQYF	TRBJ2-5	TRBD2	TRBV7-8
CASSLVRGSNEKLFF	TRBJ1-4	-	TRBV7-9
CASTGPYNEQFF	TRBJ2-1	TRBD1	TRBV7-9
CASSLVGGSVGSRMGGQYF	TRBJ2-7	TRBD1	TRBV11-2
CASSHDREGGYTF	TRBJ1-2	TRBD1	TRBV7-8
CASTGTDHYGYTF	TRBJ1-2	TRBD1	TRBV23-1
CASRGTSSYEQYF	TRBJ2-7	-	TRBV6-5
CASSQVDSNNYGYTF	TRBJ1-2	-	TRBV4-2
CASSQRKQGPSTDTQYF	TRBJ2-3	-	TRBV18
CASSTTGGQVEAFF	TRBJ1-1	-	TRBV18
CASTGGGGAQDTQYF	TRBJ2-3	-	TRBV2
CASSWGQGTRVYTQYF	TRBJ2-3	TRBD1	TRBV11-2
CASSLSPTGWDQPQHF	TRBJ1-5	TRBD1	TRBV27
CASSVTSGDGELFF	TRBJ2-2	TRBD2	TRBV5-1
CASSTKQGPTDTQYF	TRBJ2-3	-	TRBV21-1
CASSLAQSSYNEQFF	TRBJ2-1	-	TRBV5-1
CASSLAGTGGNQPQHF	TRBJ1-5	TRBD1	TRBV11-2
CASSWGLAASRDTQYF	TRBJ2-3	TRBD2	TRBV27
CASSIPGSYGYTF	TRBJ1-2	-	TRBV19
CASSSGHSNTEAFF	TRBJ1-1	-	TRBV7-3
CASSFLAGLHPYEQYF	TRBJ2-7	TRBD2	TRBV27
CASSFTRVPGNTIYF	TRBJ1-3	-	TRBV7-2
CASSSGLAGGAYNEQFF	TRBJ2-1	TRBD2	TRBV27
CASSPVAGDTDTQYF	TRBJ2-3	TRBD2	TRBV5-6
CSVQGEGGHSYNEQFF	TRBJ2-1	TRBD2	TRBV29-1
CASSCLLWGTVNPYEQYF	TRBJ2-7	-	TRBV21-1
CASSPRQGADKDRYGYTF	TRBJ1-2	TRBD1	TRBV7-9